This T cell receptor (beta chain) was identified in a study of blood T cell repertoires in COVID-19. Study-level information: Sites across the United States, Italy and Spain contributed samples from acute and convalescent COVID-19.

Profiling relied on immunoSEQ multiplex PCR, and the TCRdb table lists in-frame clones only, not all of them. The repertoire holds around 250,000 clones, roughly 83% seen once, with 2% to 2.5% in the top ten. In terms of age and location, participants ranged from about 18 to 100 years and lived in roughly 22 US areas. Resolution of symptoms, clearance, or two negative PCRs was present in recovered Cohort 3 donors. The source is a woman aged 45-65 years who had recovered from COVID-19. Material for sequencing was PBMCs or T cells enriched from blood (not recorded which).

The CDR3 DNA is TGTGCCAGCAGCCAATCCGGACGGGGCTCTGGAAACACCATATATTTT. Encoded protein: CASSQSGRGSGNTIYF. The chain employs TRBV16 and TRBJ1-3; D is ambiguous. V shed 0 bases and J shed 0 bases, with 9 bases lying between them. CDR1 and CDR2 (germline): KGHSY, FQNENV. This CDR3 contains 16 residues.